This passage covers 27 T cell receptor beta chains from one sample sequenced in a study of T cells after posttransplantation cyclophosphamide (dated by TCRdb to about 2016). The control group consisted of ten to eleven patients who received myeloablative marrow transplants with methotrexate plus a calcineurin inhibitor and who were sampled 1 year after transplant. Libraries were prepared through the immunoSEQ multiplex PCR assay. As stored in TCRdb, this immuneACCESS dataset retains in-frame rearrangements with V and J assigned. A fraction of the clones does not appear; measured against another copy, unresolved V genes explain less than half of the discrepancy, and the remainder lacks a known reason. The sample table shows 15,000 to 20,000 clones, and about 85% are seen once. 25% to 30% of the sample comes from the top ten. The source was PBMCs, collected after allogeneic stem cell transplant with calcineurin inhibitor and methotrexate. These receptors all come from a female patient in her late teens or twenties who received an allogeneic stem cell transplant from an unrelated donor, was CMV-positive, and had acute and chronic GVHD. Following transplantation, part of the T cell population may be supplied by the graft donor rather than the patient.

The chain recombines TRBV18 with TRBJ2-2; 12 bases map to TRBD2. Germline CDR1 reads KGHSH; CDR2 reads LQKENI. This CDR3 region has 16 residues. J lost 1 base, V lost 5 bases, and 2 bases had no gene match. DNA of the CDR3: TGTGCCAGCTCAGCGACTAGCGGGAGGAACACCGGGGAGCTGTTTTTT. Its translation: CASSATSGRNTGELFF.

The rearrangement links TRBV5-4 to TRBJ2-7, with D possibly matching TRBD1 (6 bases). Trimming left V 4 bases short and J 3 bases short, with 8 bases between. From germline, CDR1 is SGHNT and CDR2 YYREEE (reference sequence). The CDR3 extends over 12 amino acids. The DNA for the CDR3 is TGTGCCAGCAGCACGGACAGCTACGAGCAGTACTTC. Its translation: CASSTDSYEQYF.

There are a few counts of this clone. The chain joins TRBV18 to TRBJ2-5; 11 nucleotides line up with TRBD2. This CDR3 is 15 amino acids long. Germline CDR1 and CDR2: KGHSH and LQKENI. The ends lost 1 base at V and 4 bases at J; junction bases unmatched: 2. CDR3 DNA: TGTGCCAGCTCACCACTAGCGGGAGGGGCAGAGACCCAGTACTTC. Translation: CASSPLAGGAETQYF.

V is TRBV14 and J is TRBJ2-5; 8 bases line up with TRBD1. V shed 4 bases and J 5 bases; nucleotides not matched to a gene: 12. This CDR3 contains 16 residues. Germline V lookup: CDR1 SGHDN, CDR2 FVKESK. This CDR3 is CASSLFLDRDMETQYF. CDR3 DNA sequence: TGTGCCAGCAGCCTCTTTCTGGACAGGGACATGGAGACCCAGTACTTC.

In nucleotides, the CDR3 is TGTGCCAGCAGTGATTATCAGGGGGCTAATGAAAAACTGTTTTTT. This translates into CASSDYQGANEKLFF. V and J are TRBV25-1 and TRBJ1-4; 7 bases align to TRBD1. Germline CDR1 MGHDK, CDR2 SYGVNS. The V segment lost 3 bases and the J segment 3 bases; nucleotides outside the gene matches: 4. CDR3 length equals 15 residues.

V is TRBV18 and J is TRBJ1-2; no clear D gene. Germline V gene lookup returns CDR1 KGHSH and CDR2 LQKENI. The ends were cut back, 3 bases at V and 6 bases at J, with 17 bases in the middle. CDR3 length: 15 residues. The CDR3 is CASSPRPDPGDGYTF. Written as DNA, the CDR3 is TGTGCCAGCTCACCCCGGCCTGACCCGGGAGATGGCTACACCTTC.

The CDR3 sequence: CASLFPRRIYGYTF. The CDR3, as DNA: TGTGCCAGCTTATTCCCCCGGCGGATCTATGGCTACACCTTC. The chain employs TRBV5-8 and TRBJ1-2, with D uncertain. Germline CDR1 is SGHTS and CDR2 is YDEGEE. The CDR3 has 14 residues. Trimming left V 7 bases short and J 4 bases short, with 17 bases between. The full variable domain, completed using reference TRBV5-8 and TRBJ1-2, is EAGVTQSPTHLIKTRGQQATLRCSPISGHTSVYWYQQALGLGLQFLLWYDEGEERNRGNFPPRFSGRQFPNYSSELNVNALELEDSALYLCASLFPRRIYGYTFGSGTRLTVV.

The chain carries TRBV6-5 and TRBJ1-5; D is unresolved. Per the germline V gene, CDR1 is MNHEY and CDR2 is SVGAGI. CDR3 length: 16 amino acids. V lost 4 bases to trimming and J lost 7 bases, with 20 bases between them. CDR3 sequence (DNA): TGTGCCAGCAGTTCAAGTCCGCCAGGAGGGCTACAGCCCCAGCATTTT. Encoded protein: CASSSSPPGGLQPQHF.

The chain couples TRBV7-6 to TRBJ2-5, with D uncertain. Matching the DNA end better, TRBJ2-7 makes the J call doubtful. The CDR3 consists of 14 residues. Per germline, CDR1 SGHVS and CDR2 FNYEAQ. The CDR3 region is CASSLGEMSYEQYF. The CDR3 DNA reads TGTGCCAGCAGCTTAGGCGAGATGAGCTACGAGCAGTACTTC.

The chain couples TRBV7-8 to TRBJ2-7, with D hard to call. CDR1 SGHVS and CDR2 FQNEAQ come from the germline V gene. Trimming removed 1 base at V and 6 bases at J, with 13 bases between. The CDR3 spans 14 residues. CDR3 protein: CASSLDASFSEQYF. DNA of the CDR3: TGTGCCAGCAGCTTAGATGCTAGTTTTAGCGAGCAGTACTTC.

This clone has only a few counts. Other DNA sequences in this sample translate to the same CDR3. The chain links TRBV19 to TRBJ2-7; 12 bases match TRBD2. The CDR3 has 17 residues. V gave up 5 bases and J gave up 4 bases; unmatched junction bases: 12. Germline V gene lookup returns CDR1 LNHDA and CDR2 SQIVND (reference sequence). For the CDR3, the DNA is TGTGCCAGTAGTCCCCGCGGACTAGCGGGGAAGGTTTACGAGCAGTACTTC. Translating gives CASSPRGLAGKVYEQYF. The full variable domain, rest sourced from reference TRBV19 and TRBJ2-7, is DGGITQSPKYLFRKEGQNVTLSCEQNLNHDAMYWYRQDPGQGLRLIYYSQIVNDFQKGDIAEGYSVSREKKESFPLTVTSAQKNPTAFYLCASSPRGLAGKVYEQYFGPGTRLTVT.

This rearrangement joins TRBV5-4 to TRBJ1-3; TRBD1 aligns across 9 bases. CDR3 length: 15 residues. The junction had 6 bases not matched to a gene; V was cut back by 4 bases and J by 4 bases. Germline assignment: CDR1 SGHNT and CDR2 YYREEE (reference sequence). The CDR3 DNA is TGTGCCAGCAGCGGGGACAGGGATGTCGGAAACACCATATATTTT. It is translated as CASSGDRDVGNTIYF.

This clone came up a few times. This rearrangement joins TRBV19 to TRBJ1-5, with D possibly TRBD1 on 5 matching bases. The V and J ends lost 7 bases and 3 bases respectively, with 19 bases between them. Germline CDR1 and CDR2: LNHDA and SQIVND (reference sequence). The CDR3 is 16 amino acids. The CDR3 bases are TGTGCCAGTACCCATAGGGGATGGGGAAACAATCAGCCCCAGCATTTT. This translates into CASTHRGWGNNQPQHF.

The rearrangement links TRBV28 to TRBJ1-2; D is unresolved. CDR3 size: 12 residues. Germline CDR1 MDHEN, CDR2 SYDVKM. V was cut by 2 bases and J by 4 bases, with 5 bases left in between. The CDR3 DNA sequence: TGTGCCAGCAGTTTAGCAGGCTATGGCTACACCTTC. Its translation: CASSLAGYGYTF.

The rearrangement joins TRBV5-1 to TRBJ2-1; no firm D call. Trimming shortened V by 0 bases and J by 9 bases, and 7 bases separated the two germline ends. The CDR3 totals 12 residues. Germline CDR1 and CDR2: SGHRS and YFSETQ. The CDR3 here is CASSLDRSEQFF. The CDR3, as DNA: TGCGCCAGCAGCTTGGATCGGAGTGAGCAGTTCTTC.

V and J are TRBV6-5 and TRBJ2-1; D may be TRBD1 (5 bases). The V and J ends lost 0 bases and 5 bases respectively, with 11 bases between them. This CDR3 has 15 amino acids. From germline, CDR1 is MNHEY and CDR2 SVGAGI. CDR3 bases: TGTGCCAGCAGTTACTCAGGGGAAGGTCACAATGAGCAGTTCTTC. Residues: CASSYSGEGHNEQFF.

This chain joins TRBV14 and TRBJ1-1; TRBD1 is a possible D gene (5 bases). Germline loops: CDR1 SGHDN, CDR2 FVKESK. The CDR3 contains 14 residues. Trimming pared 0 bases from V and 6 bases from J, leaving 11 bases between. The CDR3 here is CASSQEVGRAEAFF. The CDR3 nucleotides read TGTGCCAGCAGCCAAGAGGTGGGGCGCGCTGAAGCTTTCTTT.

The V call is TRBV4-1, the J call TRBJ2-7; 10 bases fit TRBD2. The CDR3 is made up of 14 amino acids. Germline V lookup: CDR1 MGHRA, CDR2 YSYEKL. Unmatched junction bases numbered 5, after V lost 3 bases and J lost 6 bases. The CDR3 sequence: CASSQASGSPEQYF. The CDR3 coding sequence is TGCGCCAGCAGCCAGGCTAGCGGGAGCCCCGAGCAGTACTTC.

The chain has TRBV7-9 and TRBJ2-4, with 8 bases identical to TRBD2. In germline, CDR1 is SEHNR, CDR2 FQNEAQ (reference sequence). The CDR3 loop spans 13 amino acids. Losses at the gene ends were 5 bases for V and 6 bases for J; bases not matched to a gene: 3. CDR3 nucleotides: TGTGCCAGCAGCCCGGGAGGGCTAAACATTCAGTACTTC. Translating gives CASSPGGLNIQYF.

This clone was seen just once. This CDR3 is CASSPSRQGANQPQHF. The CDR3 DNA is TGTGCCAGCAGTCCCTCAAGACAGGGGGCCAATCAGCCCCAGCATTTT. The genes are TRBV27 and TRBJ1-5, with 10 bases lining up with TRBD1. Germline V gene data show CDR1 as MNHEY and CDR2 as SMNVEV (reference sequence). After removal of 5 bases from V and 3 bases from J, the junction contained 7 bases not matched to a gene. The length of the CDR3 is 16 residues.

The V gene is TRBV6-5, the J gene TRBJ2-1, with no clear D. The CDR3 covers 16 residues. Germline CDR1 and CDR2: MNHEY and SVGAGI. V lost 0 bases and J 0 bases, leaving 9 bases between the germline ends. CDR3 bases: TGTGCCAGCAGTTACTCCTTGGCGGCCTCCTACAATGAGCAGTTCTTC. As protein: CASSYSLAASYNEQFF.

This rearrangement joins TRBV30 to TRBJ1-1; perhaps TRBD1 as D (5 bases). V was shortened by 2 bases and J by 10 bases, with 17 bases between the two germline ends. Germline V gives CDR1 GTSNPN, CDR2 SVGIG (reference sequence). The CDR3 runs to 13 residues. The CDR3 region has the DNA TGTGCCTGGAGTCATCAGGGAATCGACGGAGCTTTCTTT. It specifies CAWSHQGIDGAFF.

The V and J genes are TRBV4-1 and TRBJ2-1; D is possibly TRBD2 (7 bases). This CDR3 is 13 amino acids long. V was trimmed by 3 bases and J by 10 bases, leaving 13 bases between them. Germline V gene sequence: CDR1 MGHRA, CDR2 YSYEKL. CDR3 amino acids: CASSQGGGMEQFF. The CDR3, as DNA: TGCGCCAGCAGCCAGGGGGGGGGCATGGAGCAGTTCTTC.

This sequence joins TRBV5-1 and TRBJ2-4, with a tentative D call TRBD2 (5 bases). The CDR3 extends over 15 amino acids. The V gene's germline CDR1 is SGHRS and CDR2 YFSETQ. Trimming took 0 bases from V and 0 from J, leaving 7 bases between them. The CDR3 DNA follows: TGCGCCAGCAGCTTGGCGGGGTTAGCCAAAAACATTCAGTACTTC. It codes for CASSLAGLAKNIQYF. Full variable domain (rest looked up from reference TRBV5-1 and TRBJ2-4): KAGVTQTPRYLIKTRGQQVTLSCSPISGHRSVSWYQQTPGQGLQFLFEYFSETQRNKGNFPGRFSGRQFSNSRSEMNVSTLELGDSALYLCASSLAGLAKNIQYFGAGTRLSVL.

The chain recombines TRBV6-1 with TRBJ2-7; the D is unclear. The V end lost 4 bases, the J end lost 1 base, and 11 bases lay between the germline ends. CDR3 size: 14 residues. Looked up from germline, CDR1 is MNHNS and CDR2 is SASEGT. The DNA of the CDR3 is TGTGCCAGCAGTGGAAGATCCCAGTCCTACGAGCAGTACTTC. This codes for CASSGRSQSYEQYF.

The chain uses TRBV7-2 and TRBJ2-3, with D uncertain. CDR1 is SGHTA and CDR2 is FQGNSA in the germline V gene. The CDR3 runs 15 residues. Trimming shortened V by 0 bases and J by 0 bases, and 7 bases separated the two germline ends. The CDR3, as DNA: TGTGCCAGCAGCTTAGCGGCCTCTAGCACAGATACGCAGTATTTT. Residues: CASSLAASSTDTQYF.

The chain recombines TRBV9 with TRBJ2-7; 8 nucleotides line up with TRBD2. The CDR3 contains 14 residues. Germline trimming cut 3 bases from V and 2 bases from J; bases unmatched to any gene: 4. Germline V gene sequence: CDR1 SGDLS, CDR2 YYNGEE. The CDR3 bases are TGTGCCAGCAGCGGGACTAGCACCACCTACGAGCAGTACTTC. Protein: CASSGTSTTYEQYF. The whole variable domain, filled in from reference TRBV9 and TRBJ2-7, reads DSGVTQTPKHLITATGQRVTLRCSPRSGDLSVYWYQQSLDQGLQFLIQYYNGEERAKGNILERFSAQQFPDLHSELNLSSLELGDSALYFCASSGTSTTYEQYFGPGTRLTVT.